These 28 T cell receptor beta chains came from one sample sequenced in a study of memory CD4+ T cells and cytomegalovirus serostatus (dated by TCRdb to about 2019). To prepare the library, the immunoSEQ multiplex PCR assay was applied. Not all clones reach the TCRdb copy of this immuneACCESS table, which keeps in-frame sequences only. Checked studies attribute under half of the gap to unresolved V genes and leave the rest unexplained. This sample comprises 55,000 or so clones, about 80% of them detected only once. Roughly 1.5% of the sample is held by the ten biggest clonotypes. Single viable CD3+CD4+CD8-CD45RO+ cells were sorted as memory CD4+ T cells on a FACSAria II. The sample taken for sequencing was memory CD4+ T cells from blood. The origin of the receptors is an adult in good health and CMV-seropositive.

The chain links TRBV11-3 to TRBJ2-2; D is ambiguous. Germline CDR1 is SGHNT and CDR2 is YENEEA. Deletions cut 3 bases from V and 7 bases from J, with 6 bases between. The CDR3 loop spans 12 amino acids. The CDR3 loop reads CASSFGSGELFF. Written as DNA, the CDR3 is TGTGCCAGCAGCTTCGGAAGCGGGGAGCTGTTTTTT.

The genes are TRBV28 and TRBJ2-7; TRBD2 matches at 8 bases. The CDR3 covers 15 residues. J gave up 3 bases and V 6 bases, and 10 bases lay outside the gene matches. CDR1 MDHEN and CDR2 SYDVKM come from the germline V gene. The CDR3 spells CASREAAGVYYEQYF. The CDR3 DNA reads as TGTGCCAGCAGGGAGGCAGCGGGGGTCTACTACGAGCAGTACTTC.

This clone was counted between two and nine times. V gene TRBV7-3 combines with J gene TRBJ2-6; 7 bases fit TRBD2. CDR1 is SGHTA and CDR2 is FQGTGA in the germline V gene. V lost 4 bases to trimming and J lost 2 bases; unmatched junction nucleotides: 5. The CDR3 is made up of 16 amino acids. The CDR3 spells CASSSPRGAGANVLTF. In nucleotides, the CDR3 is TGTGCCAGCAGCTCCCCCCGGGGGGCTGGGGCCAACGTCCTGACTTTC.

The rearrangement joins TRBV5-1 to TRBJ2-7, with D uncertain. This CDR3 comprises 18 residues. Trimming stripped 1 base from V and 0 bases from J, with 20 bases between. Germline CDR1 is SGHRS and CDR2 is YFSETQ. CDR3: CASSLRAETTFSSYEQYF. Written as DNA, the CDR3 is TGCGCCAGCAGCTTGAGGGCAGAGACCACCTTCAGCTCCTACGAGCAGTACTTC.

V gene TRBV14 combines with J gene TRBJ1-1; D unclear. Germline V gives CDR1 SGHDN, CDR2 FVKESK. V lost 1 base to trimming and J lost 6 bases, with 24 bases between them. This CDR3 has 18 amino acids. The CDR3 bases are TGTGCCAGCAGCCAAGGGTTTTCGGGCACGGGTAAGAAATCTGAAGCTTTCTTT. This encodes CASSQGFSGTGKKSEAFF. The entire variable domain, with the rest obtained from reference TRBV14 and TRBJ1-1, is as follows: EAGVTQFPSHSVIEKGQTVTLRCDPISGHDNLYWYRRVMGKEIKFLLHFVKESKQDESGMPNNRFLAERTGGTYSTLKVQPAELEDSGVYFCASSQGFSGTGKKSEAFFGQGTRLTVV.

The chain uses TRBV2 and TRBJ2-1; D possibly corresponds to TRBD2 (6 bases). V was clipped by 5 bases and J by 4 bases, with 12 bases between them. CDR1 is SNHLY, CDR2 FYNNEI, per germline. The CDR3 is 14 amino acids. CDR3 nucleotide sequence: TGTGCCAGCAGTCAGGAGGGCATATACAATGAGCAGTTCTTC. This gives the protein CASSQEGIYNEQFF.

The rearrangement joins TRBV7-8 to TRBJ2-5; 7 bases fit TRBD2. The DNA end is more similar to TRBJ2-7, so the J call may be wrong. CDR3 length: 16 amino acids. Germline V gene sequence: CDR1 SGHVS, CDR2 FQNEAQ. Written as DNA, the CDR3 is TGTGCCAGCAGCTTCTTAGAGACGGGAGGAAGATACGAGCAGTACTTC. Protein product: CASSFLETGGRYEQYF.

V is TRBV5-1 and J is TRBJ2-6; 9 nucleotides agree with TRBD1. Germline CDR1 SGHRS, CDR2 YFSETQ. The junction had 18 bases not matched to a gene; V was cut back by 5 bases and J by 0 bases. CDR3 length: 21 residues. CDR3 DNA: TGCGCCAGCAGTTTCGGCCTCACACAGGGGGCACCCCGCTCTGGGGCCAACGTCCTGACTTTC. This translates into CASSFGLTQGAPRSGANVLTF.

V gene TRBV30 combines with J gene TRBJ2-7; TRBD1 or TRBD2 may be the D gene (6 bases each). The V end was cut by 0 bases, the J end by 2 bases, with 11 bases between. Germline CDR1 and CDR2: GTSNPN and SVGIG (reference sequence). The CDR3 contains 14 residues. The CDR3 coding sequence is TGTGCCTGGAGTGTTGGAGGGGGGACCTACGAGCAGTACTTC. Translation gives CAWSVGGGTYEQYF.

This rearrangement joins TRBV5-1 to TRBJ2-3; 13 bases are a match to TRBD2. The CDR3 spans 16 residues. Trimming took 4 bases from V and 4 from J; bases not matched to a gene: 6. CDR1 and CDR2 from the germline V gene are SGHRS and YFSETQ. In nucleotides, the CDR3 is TGCGCCAGCAGCCCGGGACTAGCGGGACCCGCAGATACGCAGTATTTT. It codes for CASSPGLAGPADTQYF.

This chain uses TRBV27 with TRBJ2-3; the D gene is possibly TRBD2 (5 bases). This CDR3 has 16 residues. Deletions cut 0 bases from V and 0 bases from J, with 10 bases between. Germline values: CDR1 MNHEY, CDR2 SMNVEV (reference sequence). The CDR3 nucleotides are TGTGCCAGCAGTTTATCCGAGCGGTTTAGCACAGATACGCAGTATTTT. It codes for CASSLSERFSTDTQYF.

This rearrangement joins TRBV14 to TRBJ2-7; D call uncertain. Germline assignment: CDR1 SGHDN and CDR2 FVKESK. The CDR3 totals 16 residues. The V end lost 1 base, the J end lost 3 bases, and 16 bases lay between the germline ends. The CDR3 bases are TGTGCCAGCAGCCAAGGTGGTTCCACATGGTACTACGAGCAGTACTTC. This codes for CASSQGGSTWYYEQYF.

CDR3 DNA: TGTGCCAGCAGCTTAGCGGGACCGAAAGAGACCCAGTACTTC. This codes for CASSLAGPKETQYF. V usage is TRBV7-6 and J usage is TRBJ2-5; D is tentatively TRBD1 or TRBD2 (5 bases each). Trimming removed 0 bases at V and 3 bases at J, with 8 bases between. Germline V CDR1 and CDR2: SGHVS, FNYEAQ. This CDR3 is 14 amino acids long.

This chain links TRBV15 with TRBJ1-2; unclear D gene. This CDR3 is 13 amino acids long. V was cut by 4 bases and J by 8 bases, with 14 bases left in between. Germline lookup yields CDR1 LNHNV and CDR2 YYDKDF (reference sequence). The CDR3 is CATSKTRREGYTF. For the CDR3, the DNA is TGTGCCACCAGCAAAACCCGGAGGGAAGGCTACACCTTC.

CDR3 loop: CASSLQPGTGGKGGKNIQYF. The CDR3 DNA reads as TGTGCCAGCAGCTTACAGCCAGGGACAGGGGGTAAAGGGGGCAAAAACATTCAGTACTTC. The rearrangement links TRBV7-6 to TRBJ2-4, with TRBD1 matching 11 bases. The V gene end was trimmed by 2 bases and the J gene end by 3 bases; junction bases not matched to a gene: 15. The CDR3 totals 20 residues. CDR1 SGHVS and CDR2 FNYEAQ come from the germline V gene.

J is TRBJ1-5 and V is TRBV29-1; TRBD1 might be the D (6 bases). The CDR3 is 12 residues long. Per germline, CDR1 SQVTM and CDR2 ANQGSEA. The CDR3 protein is CSYRDSNQPQHF. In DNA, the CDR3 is TGCAGTTACAGGGATAGCAATCAGCCCCAGCATTTT.

The CDR3 bases are TGCAGTGCTAGAGATGTCAGGAGACAGTACTTC. This encodes CSARDVRRQYF. The gene calls are TRBV20-1 and TRBJ2-7; D is ambiguous. V lost 0 bases, J lost 10 bases, and 10 bases lay in between. The CDR3 totals 11 residues. Germline CDR1 reads DFQATT; CDR2 reads SNEGSKA (reference sequence).

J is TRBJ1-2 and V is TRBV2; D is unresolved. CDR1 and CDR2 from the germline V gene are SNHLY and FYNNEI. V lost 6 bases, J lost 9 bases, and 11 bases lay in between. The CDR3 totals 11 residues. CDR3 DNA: TGTGCCAGCAGCGCGACAAGAAGCTACACCTTC. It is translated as CASSATRSYTF. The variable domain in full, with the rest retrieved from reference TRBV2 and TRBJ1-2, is EPEVTQTPSHQVTQMGQEVILRCVPISNHLYFYWYRQILGQKVEFLVSFYNNEISEKSEIFDDQFSVERPDGSNFTLKIRSTKLEDSAMYFCASSATRSYTFGSGTRLTVV.

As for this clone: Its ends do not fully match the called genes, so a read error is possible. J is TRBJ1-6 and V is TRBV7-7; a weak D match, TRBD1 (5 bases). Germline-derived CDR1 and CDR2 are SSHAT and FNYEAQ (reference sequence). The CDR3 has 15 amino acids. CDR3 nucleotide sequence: TGTGCTAGCAGCTTAAACAGGAGCTATAATTCACCCCTCCACTTT. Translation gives CASSLNRSYNSPLHF.

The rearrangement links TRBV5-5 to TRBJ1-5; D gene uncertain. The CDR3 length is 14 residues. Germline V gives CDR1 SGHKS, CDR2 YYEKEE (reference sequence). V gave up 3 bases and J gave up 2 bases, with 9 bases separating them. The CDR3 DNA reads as TGTGCCAGCAGCTCAGTTCAGCGCAATCAGCCCCAGCATTTT. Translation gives CASSSVQRNQPQHF.

In nucleotides, the CDR3 is TGTGCCAGCAGCCAAGCTCGACTAGCGGGGGGAACGATATCCACAGATACGCAGTATTTT. Its translation: CASSQARLAGGTISTDTQYF. The chain couples TRBV4-2 to TRBJ2-3; 13 bases fit TRBD2. This CDR3 has 20 amino acids. With V trimmed by 1 base and J by 2 bases, 12 bases remained unmatched. The V gene's germline CDR1 is LGHNA and CDR2 YNFKEQ.

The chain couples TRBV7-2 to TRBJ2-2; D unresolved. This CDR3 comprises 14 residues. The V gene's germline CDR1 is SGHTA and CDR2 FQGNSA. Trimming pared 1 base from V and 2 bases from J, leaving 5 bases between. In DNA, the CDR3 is TGTGCCAGCAGCTTAGAGCCAAACACCGGGGAGCTGTTTTTT. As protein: CASSLEPNTGELFF.

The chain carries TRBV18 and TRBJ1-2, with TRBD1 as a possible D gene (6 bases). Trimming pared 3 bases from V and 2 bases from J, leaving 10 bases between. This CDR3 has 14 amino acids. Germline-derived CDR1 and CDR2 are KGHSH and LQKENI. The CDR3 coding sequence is TGTGCCAGCTCACCTGGGGGGGCGAACTATGGCTACACCTTC. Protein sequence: CASSPGGANYGYTF.

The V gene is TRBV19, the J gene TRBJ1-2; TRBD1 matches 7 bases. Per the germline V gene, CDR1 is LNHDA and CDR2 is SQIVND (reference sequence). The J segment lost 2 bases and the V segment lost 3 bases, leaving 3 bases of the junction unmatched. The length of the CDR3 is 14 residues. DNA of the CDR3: TGTGCCAGTAGTATTGGGGACAGAAACTATGGCTACACCTTC. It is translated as CASSIGDRNYGYTF.

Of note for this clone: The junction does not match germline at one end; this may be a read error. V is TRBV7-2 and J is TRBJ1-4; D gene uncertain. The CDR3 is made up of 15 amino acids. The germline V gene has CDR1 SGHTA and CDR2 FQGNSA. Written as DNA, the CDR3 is TGTGCCAGCAGCCTAGCGGGGATGCGGCGGGAAAAACTGTTTTTT. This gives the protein CASSLAGMRREKLFF.

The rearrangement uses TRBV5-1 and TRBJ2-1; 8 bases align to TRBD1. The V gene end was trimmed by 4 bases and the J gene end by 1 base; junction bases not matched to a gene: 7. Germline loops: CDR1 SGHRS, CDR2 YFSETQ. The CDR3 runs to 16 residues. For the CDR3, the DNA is TGCGCCAGCAGCCCGGGACAGGTCCAATCCTACAATGAGCAGTTCTTC. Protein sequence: CASSPGQVQSYNEQFF.

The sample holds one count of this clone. The CDR3 here is CASSEGAGRDNEQFF. The DNA for the CDR3 is TGTGCCAGCAGTGAAGGGGCTGGGAGGGATAATGAGCAGTTCTTC. This chain connects TRBV6-1 to TRBJ2-1; 7 nucleotides agree with TRBD2. The ends lost 1 base at V and 7 bases at J; junction bases unmatched: 7. The CDR3 extends over 15 amino acids. CDR1 is MNHNS, CDR2 SASEGT, per germline.

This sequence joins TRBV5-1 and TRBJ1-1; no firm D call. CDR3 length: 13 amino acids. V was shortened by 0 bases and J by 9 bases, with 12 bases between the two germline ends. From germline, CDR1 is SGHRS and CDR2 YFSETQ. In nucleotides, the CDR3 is TGCGCCAGCAGCTTGGATGGCCCAGCTCAAGCTTTCTTT. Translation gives CASSLDGPAQAFF.